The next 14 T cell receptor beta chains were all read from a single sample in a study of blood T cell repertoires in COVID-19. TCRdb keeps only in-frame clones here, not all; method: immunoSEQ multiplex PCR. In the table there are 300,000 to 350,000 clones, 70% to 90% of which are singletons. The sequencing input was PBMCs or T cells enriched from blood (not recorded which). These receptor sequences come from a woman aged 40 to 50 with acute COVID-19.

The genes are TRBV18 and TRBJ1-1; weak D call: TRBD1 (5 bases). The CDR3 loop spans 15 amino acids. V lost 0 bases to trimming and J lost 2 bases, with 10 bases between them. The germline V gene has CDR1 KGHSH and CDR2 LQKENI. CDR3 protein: CASSPPKGINTEAFF. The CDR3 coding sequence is TGTGCCAGCTCACCACCTAAGGGGATAAACACTGAAGCTTTCTTT.

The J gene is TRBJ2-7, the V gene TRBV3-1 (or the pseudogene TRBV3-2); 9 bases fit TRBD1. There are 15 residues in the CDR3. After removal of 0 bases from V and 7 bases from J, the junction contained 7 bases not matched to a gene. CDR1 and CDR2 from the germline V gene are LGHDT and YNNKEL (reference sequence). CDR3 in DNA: TGTGCCAGCAGCCAAGACCCACAGGGGGCGCAGGAGCAGTACTTC. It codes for CASSQDPQGAQEQYF.

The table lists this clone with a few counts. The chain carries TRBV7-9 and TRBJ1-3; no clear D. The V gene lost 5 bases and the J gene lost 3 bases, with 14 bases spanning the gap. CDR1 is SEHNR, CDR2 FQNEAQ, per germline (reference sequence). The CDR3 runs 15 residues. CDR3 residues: CASSPSTVRGNTIYF. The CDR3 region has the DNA TGTGCCAGCAGCCCAAGCACTGTCCGTGGAAACACCATATATTTT.

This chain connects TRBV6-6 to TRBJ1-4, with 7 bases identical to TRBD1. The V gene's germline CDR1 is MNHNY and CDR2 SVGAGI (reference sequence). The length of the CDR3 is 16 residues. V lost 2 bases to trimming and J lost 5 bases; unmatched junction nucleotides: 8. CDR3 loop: CASSYGLSGGNEKLFF. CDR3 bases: TGTGCCAGCAGTTACGGATTGTCAGGGGGAAATGAAAAACTGTTTTTT.

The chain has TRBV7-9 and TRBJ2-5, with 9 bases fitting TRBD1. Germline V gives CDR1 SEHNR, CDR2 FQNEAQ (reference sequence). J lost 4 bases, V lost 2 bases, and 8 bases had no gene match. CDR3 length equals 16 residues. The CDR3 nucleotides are TGTGCCAGCAGCTTACTTTGGGACAGGGCTATAGAGACCCAGTACTTC. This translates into CASSLLWDRAIETQYF.

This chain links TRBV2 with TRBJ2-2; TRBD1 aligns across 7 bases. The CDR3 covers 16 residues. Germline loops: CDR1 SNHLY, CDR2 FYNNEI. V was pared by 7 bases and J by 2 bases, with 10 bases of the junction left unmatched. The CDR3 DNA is TGTGCCAGCACCCTAGAGGGACAGAGTAACACCGGGGAGCTGTTTTTT. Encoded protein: CASTLEGQSNTGELFF.

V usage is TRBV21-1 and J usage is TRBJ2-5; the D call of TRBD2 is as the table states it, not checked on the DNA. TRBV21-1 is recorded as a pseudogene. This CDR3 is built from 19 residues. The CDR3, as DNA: TGTGCCAGCAGCAAAGGGGTTGGGGGGTCCGGTATTAGAGCGGAGACCCAGTACTTC. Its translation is CASSKGVGGSGIRAETQYF.

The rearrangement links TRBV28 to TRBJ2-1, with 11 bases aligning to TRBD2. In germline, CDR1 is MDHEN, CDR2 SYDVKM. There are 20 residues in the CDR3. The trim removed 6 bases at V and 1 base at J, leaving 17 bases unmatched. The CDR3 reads CASSYRTSGPMGVSYNEQFF. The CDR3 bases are TGTGCCAGCAGCTATCGGACTAGCGGGCCCATGGGGGTGTCCTACAATGAGCAGTTCTTC.

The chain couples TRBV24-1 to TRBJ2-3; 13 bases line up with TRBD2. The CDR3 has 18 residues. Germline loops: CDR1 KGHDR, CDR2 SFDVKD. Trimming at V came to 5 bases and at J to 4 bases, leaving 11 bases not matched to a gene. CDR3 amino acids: CATSARLGTSGNSDTQYF. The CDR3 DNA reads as TGTGCCACCAGTGCCCGTCTGGGGACTAGCGGGAACTCAGATACGCAGTATTTT.

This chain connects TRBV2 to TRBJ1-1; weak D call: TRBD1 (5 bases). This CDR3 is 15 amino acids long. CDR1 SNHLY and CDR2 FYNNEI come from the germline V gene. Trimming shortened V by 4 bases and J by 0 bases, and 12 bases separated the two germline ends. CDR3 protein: CASSVEGQMNTEAFF. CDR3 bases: TGTGCCAGCAGTGTCGAAGGACAAATGAACACTGAAGCTTTCTTT.

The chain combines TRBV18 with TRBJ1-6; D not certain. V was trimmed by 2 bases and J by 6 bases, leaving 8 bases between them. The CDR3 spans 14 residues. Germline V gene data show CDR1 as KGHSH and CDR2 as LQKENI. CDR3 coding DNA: TGTGCCAGCTCACCATCCTTAGTTAATTCACCCCTCCACTTT. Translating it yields CASSPSLVNSPLHF.

DNA of the CDR3: TGTGCCAGCAGTTACGTTAGAGGACAGGGGTCCGGGGAGCTGTTTTTT. Its protein product is CASSYVRGQGSGELFF. This chain uses TRBV6-2 or TRBV6-3 with TRBJ2-2; TRBD1 matches at 9 bases. Per the germline V gene, CDR1 is MNHEY and CDR2 is SVGEGT. This CDR3 region has 16 residues. Germline trimming cut 2 bases from V and 6 bases from J; bases unmatched to any gene: 7.

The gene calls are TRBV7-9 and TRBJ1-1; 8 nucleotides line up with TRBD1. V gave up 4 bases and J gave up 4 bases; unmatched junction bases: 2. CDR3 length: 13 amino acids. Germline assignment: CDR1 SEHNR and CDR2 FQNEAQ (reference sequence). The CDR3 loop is CASSSQGATEAFF. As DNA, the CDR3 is TGTGCCAGCAGCTCGCAGGGGGCCACTGAAGCTTTCTTT.

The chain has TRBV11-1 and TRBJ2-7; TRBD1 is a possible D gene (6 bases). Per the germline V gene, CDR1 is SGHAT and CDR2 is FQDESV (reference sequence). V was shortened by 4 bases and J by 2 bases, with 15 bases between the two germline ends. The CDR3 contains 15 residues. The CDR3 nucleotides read TGTGCCAGCAGCTCTCCGACCGGGACACCCTACGAGCAGTACTTC. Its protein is CASSSPTGTPYEQYF.